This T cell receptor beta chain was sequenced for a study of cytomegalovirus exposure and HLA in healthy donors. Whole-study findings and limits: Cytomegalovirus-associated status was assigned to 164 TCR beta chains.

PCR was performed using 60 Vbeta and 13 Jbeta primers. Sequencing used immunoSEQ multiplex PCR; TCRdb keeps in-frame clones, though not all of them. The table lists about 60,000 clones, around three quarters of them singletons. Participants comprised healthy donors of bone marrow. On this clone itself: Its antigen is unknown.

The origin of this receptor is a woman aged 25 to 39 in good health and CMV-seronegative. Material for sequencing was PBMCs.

For the CDR3, the DNA is TGTGCCAGCAGTGAACGCGATGTGCTCTTTGGGGCCAACGTCCTGACTTTC. This translates into CASSERDVLFGANVLTF. J is TRBJ2-6 and V is TRBV2; no clear D. V was cut by 2 bases and J by 3 bases, with 14 bases left in between. There are 17 residues in the CDR3. CDR1 is SNHLY, CDR2 FYNNEI, per germline. Variable domain in full (rest from reference TRBV2 and TRBJ2-6): EPEVTQTPSHQVTQMGQEVILRCVPISNHLYFYWYRQILGQKVEFLVSFYNNEISEKSEIFDDQFSVERPDGSNFTLKIRSTKLEDSAMYFCASSERDVLFGANVLTFGAGSRLTVL.